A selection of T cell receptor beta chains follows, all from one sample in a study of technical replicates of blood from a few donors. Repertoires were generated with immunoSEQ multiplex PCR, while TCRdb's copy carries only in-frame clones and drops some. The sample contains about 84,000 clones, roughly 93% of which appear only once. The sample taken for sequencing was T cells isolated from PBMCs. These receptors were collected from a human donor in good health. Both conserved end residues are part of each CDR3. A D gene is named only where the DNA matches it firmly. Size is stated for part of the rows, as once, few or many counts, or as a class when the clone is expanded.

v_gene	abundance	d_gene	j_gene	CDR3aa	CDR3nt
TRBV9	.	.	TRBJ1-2	CASSIALGQIGYTF	TGTGCCAGCAGCATAGCTTTGGGGCAGATCGGCTACACCTTC
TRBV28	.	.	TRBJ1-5	CASLLGRVEGNQPQHF	TGTGCCAGCTTACTCGGGAGGGTGGAGGGCAATCAGCCCCAGCATTTT
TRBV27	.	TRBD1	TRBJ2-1	CASIYSPGQANMEQFF	TGTGCCAGCATCTATTCCCCGGGACAGGCCAATATGGAGCAGTTCTTC
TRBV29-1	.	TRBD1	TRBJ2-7	CSGVRGTGAYEQYF	TGCAGCGGTGTCAGGGGGACAGGGGCCTACGAGCAGTACTTC
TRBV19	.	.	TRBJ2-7	CASSIGPQASYEQYF	TGTGCCAGTAGTATCGGCCCGCAGGCCTCCTACGAGCAGTACTTC
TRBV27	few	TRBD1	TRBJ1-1	CASSANRYRDSEAFF	TGTGCCAGCAGCGCCAACCGATACAGGGACAGTGAAGCTTTCTTT
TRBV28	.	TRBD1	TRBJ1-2	CASSLFVTGEESGYTF	TGTGCCAGCAGTTTATTCGTGACAGGGGAGGAGAGTGGCTACACCTTC
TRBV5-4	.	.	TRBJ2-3	CASSLSALSVRLAGTQYF	TGTGCCAGCAGCTTGTCCGCTCTGTCCGTGAGGCTTGCGGGTACGCAGTATTTT
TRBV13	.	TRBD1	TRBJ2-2	CASSLGSGQGTGELFF	TGTGCCAGCAGCTTAGGTTCGGGACAGGGGACCGGGGAGCTGTTTTTT
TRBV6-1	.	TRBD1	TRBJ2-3	CASSEPGQGADTQYF	TGTGCCAGCAGTGAACCGGGACAGGGGGCAGATACGCAGTATTTT
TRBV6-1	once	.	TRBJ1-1	CAILDSMNTEAFF	TGTGCCATCCTTGACAGCATGAACACTGAAGCTTTCTTT
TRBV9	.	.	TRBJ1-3	CASSVGGKGNTIYF	TGTGCCAGCAGCGTCGGAGGGAAGGGAAACACCATATATTTT
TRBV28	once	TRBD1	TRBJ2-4	CASSLSQGVLAKNIQYF	TGTGCCAGCAGTCTCTCACAGGGGGTCCTAGCCAAAAACATTCAGTACTTC
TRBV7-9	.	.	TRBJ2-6	CASSLAYGVGANVLTF	TGTGCCAGCAGCTTAGCTTACGGGGTCGGGGCCAACGTCCTGACTTTC
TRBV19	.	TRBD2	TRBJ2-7	CASAAGEGDVGPTYEQYF	TGTGCCAGCGCTGCGGGGGAGGGAGATGTCGGGCCCACCTACGAGCAGTACTTC